This TCR beta chain is drawn from a study of blood T cells in healthy people across ages. This clonotype was detected only once. A second PCR of 7 to 11 cycles used a sample-barcoded 5' primer and a J-beta primer mix. MiXCR, applied by TCRdb to the 5' RACE reads, yields one record per CDR3 protein. The sample lists 1.5 million to 2 million distinct CDR3 sequences, 28% seen once, with approximately 7.7% in the top ten. The CDR3 totals 15 residues. V lost 4 bases and J lost 7; bases outside the gene matches: 12. CDR1 is SGHTA, CDR2 FQGNSA, per germline. This chain joins TRBV7-2 and TRBJ1-2; 7 nucleotides agree with TRBD1. Source material: blood. This TCR was recovered from a woman aged 30 to 39 in good health. CDR3 sequence reads: CASSSKPQGGSGYTF. CDR3 in DNA: TGTGCCAGCAGCTCCAAGCCCCAGGGGGGGTCTGGCTACACCTTC.